Listed below are T cell receptor beta chains from one sample, sequenced in a study of CD8+ T cells in alopecia areata. Produced via immunoSEQ multiplex PCR; TCRdb's table is partial and in-frame only. Altogether around 130,000 clones are present, around three fifths being singletons, with the ten largest covering 4.5%. The specimen was CD4+ T cells sorted from blood, collected at week 0. The receptors here all came from a human donor with alopecia areata. The CDR3 runs from the conserved cysteine through the conserved F or W. D genes are given only for firm matches. Clone size is shown for a subset of rows, as once, few, many or a class of expanded clone.

j_call | clone_size | v_call | d_call | cdr3_nt | cdr3_aa
TRBJ2-7 | . | TRBV6-5 | TRBD1 | TGTGCCAGCAGTTATGGGACAGGGGGAATATACGAGCAGTACTTC | CASSYGTGGIYEQYF
TRBJ2-7 | . | TRBV6-6 | . | TGTGCCAGCAGTCAAACGGCAGACGAGCAGTACTTC | CASSQTADEQYF
TRBJ1-2 | once | TRBV5-1 | TRBD1 | TGCGCCAGCAGCCGAGAACAGGGGGAGGATGGCTACACCTTC | CASSREQGEDGYTF
TRBJ1-1 | . | TRBV20-1 | . | TGCAGTGCTTTGACGCCGGCTGAAGCTTTCTTT | CSALTPAEAFF
TRBJ2-7 | few | TRBV28 | TRBD2 | TGTGCCAGCAGTTCCACCCCCAGGATAGCGGGAGCTCATCTCTCCTACGAGCAGTACTTC | CASSSTPRIAGAHLSYEQYF
TRBJ1-1 | few | TRBV7-9 | . | TGTGCCAGCAGCTTAGTGAACACTGAAGCTTTCTTT | CASSLVNTEAFF
TRBJ1-2 | few | TRBV23-1 | . | TGCGCCAGCGCCGGGACCCGGGGCTACACCTTC | CASAGTRGYTF
TRBJ2-7 | few | TRBV28 | . | TGTGCCAGCACCCGCGGGACAGAGCAGTACTTC | CASTRGTEQYF
TRBJ2-2 | few | TRBV29-1 | TRBD1 | TGCAGCGTGGGGACAGCCCGAACCGGGGAGCTGTTTTTT | CSVGTARTGELFF
TRBJ2-1 | . | TRBV7-2 | . | TGTGCCAGCAGCTTAGGTGGAGGTACCTACAATGAGCAGTTCTTC | CASSLGGGTYNEQFF
TRBJ2-7 | . | TRBV5-1 | . | TGCGCCAGCAGCTTGGCCGGGGAATCCTACGAGCAGTACTTC | CASSLAGESYEQYF
TRBJ2-5 | . | TRBV4-3 | TRBD2 | TGCGCCAGCAGCCAATTTTACCTAGCGGTAGAGACCCAGTACTTC | CASSQFYLAVETQYF
TRBJ2-1 | few | TRBV5-8 | . | TGTGCCAGCAGCTTGGCCGGCCAGGGCAGGTACAATGAGCAGTTCTTC | CASSLAGQGRYNEQFF
TRBJ1-5 | . | TRBV19 | TRBD1 | TGTGCCAGTACTGACAGGGGGAAATTTCAGCCCCAGCATTTT | CASTDRGKFQPQHF
TRBJ2-5 | . | TRBV23-1 | . | TGCGCCAGCAGTCAATCTCCCTTTTACCAAGAGACCCAGTACTTC | CASSQSPFYQETQYF
TRBJ1-5 | . | TRBV7-2 | . | TGTGCCAGCAGCTTAGAGGGGGGACTGAGCAATCAGCCCCAGCATTTT | CASSLEGGLSNQPQHF
TRBJ2-7 | few | TRBV5-1 | TRBD1 | TGCGCCAGCAGCTCCGGGACAGCCAACTCCTACGAGCAGTACTTC | CASSSGTANSYEQYF
TRBJ1-1 | . | TRBV2 | . | TGTGCCAGCGGGAGGGCATCTAAGAACACTGAAGCTTTCTTT | CASGRASKNTEAFF
TRBJ2-7 | . | TRBV7-9 | TRBD2 | TGTGCCAGCAGCGAACCTTCCGGGACTACGGGAGGATACGAGCAGTACTTC | CASSEPSGTTGGYEQYF
TRBJ2-5 | . | TRBV7-7 | . | TGTGCCAGCAGCCGGGACTTCCAAGAGACCCAGTACTTC | CASSRDFQETQYF
TRBJ1-1 | . | TRBV5-1 | . | TGCGCCAGCAGCTTTGATCCGAACACTGAAGCTTTCTTT | CASSFDPNTEAFF
TRBJ2-1 | few | TRBV7-8 | TRBD1 | TGTGCCAGCAGCTTAGGACAGGGGTTAGGCTACAATGAGCAGTTCTTC | CASSLGQGLGYNEQFF
TRBJ2-1 | . | TRBV9 | TRBD2 | TGTGCCAGCAGAGGTGGGTCCGGGACTAGCGTCGATGAGCAGTTCTTC | CASRGGSGTSVDEQFF
TRBJ2-1 | . | TRBV5-1 | . | TGCGCCAGCAGCGCCACCAGGGATGAGCAGTTCTTC | CASSATRDEQFF
TRBJ2-3 | few | TRBV29-1 | TRBD2 | TGCAGCGTTGGGGGGAGGGGAACAGATACGCAGTATTTT | CSVGGRGTDTQYF
TRBJ2-7 | . | TRBV10-3 | TRBD2 | TGTGCCACGAGGACTAGCGGGAGTTCCTACGAGCAGTACTTC | CATRTSGSSYEQYF
TRBJ1-1 | . | TRBV9 | . | TGTGCCAGCAGCGTAGCGGGGATGAACACTGAAGCTTTCTTT | CASSVAGMNTEAFF